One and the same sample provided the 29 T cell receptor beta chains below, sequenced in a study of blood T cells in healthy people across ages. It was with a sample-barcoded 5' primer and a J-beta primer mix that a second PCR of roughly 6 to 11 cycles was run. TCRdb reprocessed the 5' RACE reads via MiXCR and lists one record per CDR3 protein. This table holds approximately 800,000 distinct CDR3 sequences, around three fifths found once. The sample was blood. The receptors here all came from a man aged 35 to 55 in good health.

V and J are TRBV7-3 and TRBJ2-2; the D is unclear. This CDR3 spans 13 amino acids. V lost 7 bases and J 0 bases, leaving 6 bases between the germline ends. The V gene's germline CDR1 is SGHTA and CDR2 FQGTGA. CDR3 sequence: CASTQANTGELFF. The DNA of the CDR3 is TGTGCCAGCACCCAGGCGAACACCGGGGAGCTGTTTTTT.

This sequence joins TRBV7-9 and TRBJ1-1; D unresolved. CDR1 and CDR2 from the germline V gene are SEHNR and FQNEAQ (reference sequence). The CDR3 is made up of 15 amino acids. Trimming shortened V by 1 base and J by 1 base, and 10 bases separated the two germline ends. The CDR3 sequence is CASSLGLGTNTEAFF. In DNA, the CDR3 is TGTGCCAGCAGCTTAGGATTGGGCACGAACACTGAAGCTTTCTTT.

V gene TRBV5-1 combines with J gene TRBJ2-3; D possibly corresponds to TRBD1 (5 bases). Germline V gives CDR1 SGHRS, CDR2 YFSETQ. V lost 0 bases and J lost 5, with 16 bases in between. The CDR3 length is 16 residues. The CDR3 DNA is TGCGCCAGCAGCTTGGCCCCTAGTGGGGCCATAGATACGCAGTATTTT. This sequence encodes CASSLAPSGAIDTQYF.

The CDR3 DNA is TGTGCCAGCAGTGATGGGGCAGGGATTGTTGGGTACGAGCAGTACTTC. Translation gives CASSDGAGIVGYEQYF. V gene TRBV6-1 combines with J gene TRBJ2-7, with D perhaps matching TRBD1 (5 bases). The CDR3 is 16 residues long. Germline lookup yields CDR1 MNHNS and CDR2 SASEGT. Trimming removed 3 bases from V and 4 bases from J, with 19 bases in between.

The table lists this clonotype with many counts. The CDR3 spells CASSLNGGMNTEAFF. In nucleotides, the CDR3 is TGTGCCAGCAGCTTAAATGGGGGGATGAACACTGAAGCTTTCTTT. This chain links TRBV7-3 with TRBJ1-1, with D perhaps matching TRBD1 (5 bases). Trimming stripped 1 base from V and 0 bases from J, with 9 bases between. The V gene's germline CDR1 is SGHTA and CDR2 FQGTGA. The CDR3 length is 15 residues.

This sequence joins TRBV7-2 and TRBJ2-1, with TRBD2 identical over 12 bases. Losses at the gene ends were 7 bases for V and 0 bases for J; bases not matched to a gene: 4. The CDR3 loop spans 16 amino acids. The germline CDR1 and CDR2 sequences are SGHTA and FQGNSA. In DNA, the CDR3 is TGTGCCAGCATCAGGACTAGCGGGGCCTCCTACAATGAGCAGTTCTTC. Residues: CASIRTSGASYNEQFF. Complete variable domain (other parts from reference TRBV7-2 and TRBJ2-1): GAGVSQSPSNKVTEKGKDVELRCDPISGHTALYWYRQSLGQGLEFLIYFQGNSAPDKSGLPSDRFSAERTGGSVSTLTIQRTQQEDSAVYLCASIRTSGASYNEQFFGPGTRLTVL.

In DNA form, the CDR3 reads TGTGCCATCAGGTCAAACTGGGATCCCAATGAGCAGTTCTTC. This encodes CAIRSNWDPNEQFF. The chain joins TRBV10-3 to TRBJ2-1, with D hard to call. Deletions cut 6 bases from V and 6 bases from J, with 15 bases between. The germline V gene has CDR1 ENHRY and CDR2 SYGVKD. CDR3 length equals 14 residues.

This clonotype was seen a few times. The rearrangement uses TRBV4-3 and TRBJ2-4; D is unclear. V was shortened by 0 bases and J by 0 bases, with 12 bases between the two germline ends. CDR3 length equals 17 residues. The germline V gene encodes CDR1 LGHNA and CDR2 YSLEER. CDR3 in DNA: TGCGCCAGCAGCCAAGATGGTGTAGACTTAGCCAAAAACATTCAGTACTTC. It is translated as CASSQDGVDLAKNIQYF.

CDR3 DNA: TGTGCCAGCAGTGCGGACAGAGCTAATGAGCAGTTCTTC. Protein: CASSADRANEQFF. This sequence joins TRBV12-3 or TRBV12-4 and TRBJ2-1; D may be TRBD1 (6 bases). Trimming pared 5 bases from V and 7 bases from J, leaving 12 bases between. CDR3 length equals 13 residues.

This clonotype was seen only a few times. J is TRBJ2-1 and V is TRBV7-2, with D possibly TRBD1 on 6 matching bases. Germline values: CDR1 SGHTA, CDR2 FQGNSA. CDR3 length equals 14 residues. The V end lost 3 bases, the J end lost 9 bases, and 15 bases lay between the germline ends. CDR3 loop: CASSLVALGGEQFF. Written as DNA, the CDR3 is TGTGCCAGCAGCTTGGTAGCCCTAGGGGGTGAGCAGTTCTTC.

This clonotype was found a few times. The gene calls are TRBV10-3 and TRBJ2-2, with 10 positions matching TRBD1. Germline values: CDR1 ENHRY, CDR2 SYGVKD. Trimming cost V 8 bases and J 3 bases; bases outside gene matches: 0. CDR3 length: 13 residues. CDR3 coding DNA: TGTGCCATCGGGACAGGGGACACCGGGGAGCTGTTTTTT. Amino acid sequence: CAIGTGDTGELFF.

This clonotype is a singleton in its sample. In nucleotides, the CDR3 is TGTGCCAGCAGCAAGGTAGAAGTTTCCTACGAGCAGTACTTC. This encodes CASSKVEVSYEQYF. V is TRBV21-1 and J is TRBJ2-7. TRBV21-1 is tagged as a pseudogene. The CDR3 spans 14 residues.

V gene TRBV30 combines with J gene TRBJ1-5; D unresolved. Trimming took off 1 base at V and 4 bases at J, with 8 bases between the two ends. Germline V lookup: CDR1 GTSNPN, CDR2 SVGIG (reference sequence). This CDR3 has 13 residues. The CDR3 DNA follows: TGTGCCTGGAGTGGGGCGGGGAATCAGCCCCAGCATTTT. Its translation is CAWSGAGNQPQHF.

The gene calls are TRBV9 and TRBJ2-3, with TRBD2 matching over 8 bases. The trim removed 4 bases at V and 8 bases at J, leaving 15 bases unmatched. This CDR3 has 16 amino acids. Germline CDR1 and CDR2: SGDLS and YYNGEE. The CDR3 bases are TGTGCCAGCAGCACGAACGGGAGGGGGAGGGCCGCTACGCAGTATTTT. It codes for CASSTNGRGRAATQYF.

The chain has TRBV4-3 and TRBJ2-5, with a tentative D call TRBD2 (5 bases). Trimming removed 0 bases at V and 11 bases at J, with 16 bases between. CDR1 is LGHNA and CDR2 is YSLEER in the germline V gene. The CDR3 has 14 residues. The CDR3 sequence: CASSQELGPNEQYF. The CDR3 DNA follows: TGCGCCAGCAGCCAAGAACTAGGACCTAATGAGCAGTACTTC.

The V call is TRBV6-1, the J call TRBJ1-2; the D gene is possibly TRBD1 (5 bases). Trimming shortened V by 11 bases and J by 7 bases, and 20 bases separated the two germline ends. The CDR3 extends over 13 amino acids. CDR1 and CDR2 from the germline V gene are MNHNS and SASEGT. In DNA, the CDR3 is TGTGCCGCCCGCCCGGGGGGATCCGGTGGCTACACCTTC. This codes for CAARPGGSGGYTF.

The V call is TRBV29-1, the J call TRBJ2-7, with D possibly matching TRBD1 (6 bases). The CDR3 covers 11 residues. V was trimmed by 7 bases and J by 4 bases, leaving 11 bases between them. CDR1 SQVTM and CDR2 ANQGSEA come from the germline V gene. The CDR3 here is CSGRTGYEQYF. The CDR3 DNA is TGCAGCGGCAGAACAGGGTACGAGCAGTACTTC.

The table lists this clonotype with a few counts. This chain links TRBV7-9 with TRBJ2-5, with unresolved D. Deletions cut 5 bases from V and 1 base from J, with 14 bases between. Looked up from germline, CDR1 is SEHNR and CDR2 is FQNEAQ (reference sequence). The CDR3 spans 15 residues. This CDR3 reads CASSQHIRAQETQYF. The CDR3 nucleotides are TGTGCCAGCAGCCAGCATATAAGGGCCCAAGAGACCCAGTACTTC.

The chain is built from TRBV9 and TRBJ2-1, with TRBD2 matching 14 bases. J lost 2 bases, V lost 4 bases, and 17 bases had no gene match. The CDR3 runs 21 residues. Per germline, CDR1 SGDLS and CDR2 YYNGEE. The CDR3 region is CASSKGGVGTSGSGPYNEQFF. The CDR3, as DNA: TGTGCCAGCAGCAAGGGGGGTGTAGGGACTAGCGGGAGTGGTCCCTACAATGAGCAGTTCTTC.

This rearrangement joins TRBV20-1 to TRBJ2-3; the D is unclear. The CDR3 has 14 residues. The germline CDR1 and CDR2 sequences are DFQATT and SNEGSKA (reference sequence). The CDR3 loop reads CSGSATQSPDTQYF. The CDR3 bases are TGCAGCGGCTCGGCCACCCAATCCCCAGATACGCAGTATTTT.

CDR3 sequence: CASSTQDRDPQYF. In DNA, the CDR3 is TGTGCCAGCAGCACACAAGACAGGGACCCCCAGTACTTC. The chain recombines TRBV6-5 with TRBJ2-5, with 7 bases matching TRBD1. CDR3 length: 13 amino acids. Losses at the gene ends were 6 bases for V and 9 bases for J; bases not matched to a gene: 10. The V gene's germline CDR1 is MNHEY and CDR2 SVGAGI.

In nucleotides, the CDR3 is TGCAGCGTTGAAGATCGTTCGCGGCCTAGCACAGATACGCAGTATTTT. Protein product: CSVEDRSRPSTDTQYF. The chain is built from TRBV29-1 and TRBJ2-3; D remains ambiguous. The CDR3 covers 16 residues. Germline V CDR1 and CDR2: SQVTM, ANQGSEA. V lost 0 bases to trimming and J lost 0 bases, with 13 bases between them.

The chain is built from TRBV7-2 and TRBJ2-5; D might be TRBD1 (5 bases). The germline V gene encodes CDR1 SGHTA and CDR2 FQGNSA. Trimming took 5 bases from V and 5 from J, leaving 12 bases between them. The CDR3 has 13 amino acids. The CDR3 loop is CASSIDNRETQYF. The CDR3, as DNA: TGTGCCAGCAGCATAGACAACAGGGAGACCCAGTACTTC.

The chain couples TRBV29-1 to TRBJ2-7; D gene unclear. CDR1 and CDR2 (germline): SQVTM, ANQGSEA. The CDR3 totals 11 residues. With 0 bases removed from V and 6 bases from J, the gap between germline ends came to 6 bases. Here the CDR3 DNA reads TGCAGCGTTGAAGATCTTTCCGAGCAGTACTTC. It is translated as CSVEDLSEQYF.

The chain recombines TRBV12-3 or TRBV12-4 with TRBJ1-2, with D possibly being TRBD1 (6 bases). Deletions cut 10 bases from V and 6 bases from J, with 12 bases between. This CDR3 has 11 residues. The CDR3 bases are TGTGCCATTCAAGGGGGTGATGGCTACACCTTC. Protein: CAIQGGDGYTF.

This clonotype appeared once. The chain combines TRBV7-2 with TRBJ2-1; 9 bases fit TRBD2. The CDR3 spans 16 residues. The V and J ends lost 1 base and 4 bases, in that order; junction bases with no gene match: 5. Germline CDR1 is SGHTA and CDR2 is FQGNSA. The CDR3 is CASSLEFSGGYNEQFF. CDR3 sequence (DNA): TGTGCCAGCAGCTTAGAGTTTAGCGGGGGTTACAATGAGCAGTTCTTC.

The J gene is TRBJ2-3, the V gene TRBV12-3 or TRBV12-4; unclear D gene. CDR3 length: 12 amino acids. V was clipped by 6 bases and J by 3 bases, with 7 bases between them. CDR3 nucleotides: TGTGCCAGCAGGGCGATAACAGATACGCAGTATTTT. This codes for CASRAITDTQYF.

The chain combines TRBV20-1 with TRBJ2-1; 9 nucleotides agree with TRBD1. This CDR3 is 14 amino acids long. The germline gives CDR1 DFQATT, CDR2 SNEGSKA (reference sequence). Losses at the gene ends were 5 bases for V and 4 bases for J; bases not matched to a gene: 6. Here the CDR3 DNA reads TGCAGTGCTGGAAGGACAGGGGCGTACAATGAGCAGTTCTTC. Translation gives CSAGRTGAYNEQFF.

In DNA, the CDR3 is TGCGCCAGTCTCGGATCCTCCTACAATGAGCAGTTCTTC. Amino acid sequence: CASLGSSYNEQFF. The rearrangement uses TRBV5-1 and TRBJ2-1; D unresolved. Germline values: CDR1 SGHRS, CDR2 YFSETQ. With 8 bases removed from V and 0 bases from J, the gap between germline ends came to 9 bases. There are 13 residues in the CDR3.